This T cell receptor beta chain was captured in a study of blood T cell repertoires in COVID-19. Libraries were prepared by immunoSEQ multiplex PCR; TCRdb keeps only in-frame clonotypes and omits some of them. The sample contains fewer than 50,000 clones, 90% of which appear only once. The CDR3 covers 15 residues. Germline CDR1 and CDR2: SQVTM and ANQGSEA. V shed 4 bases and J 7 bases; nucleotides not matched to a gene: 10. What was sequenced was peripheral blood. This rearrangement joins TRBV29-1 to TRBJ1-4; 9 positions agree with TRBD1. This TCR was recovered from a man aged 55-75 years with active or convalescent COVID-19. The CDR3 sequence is CSVGHHGTGFEKLFF. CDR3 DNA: TGCAGCGTTGGCCACCACGGGACAGGGTTTGAAAAACTGTTTTTT.